Described below is a single TCR beta chain sequence and its context. The target antigen is unknown. One base away lies a much larger clone, so this may be a sequencing read error. Germline V gives CDR1 DFQATT, CDR2 SNEGSKA (reference sequence). The CDR3 runs 17 residues. This specimen comes from a study of CD8 T cells in ankylosing spondylitis. Libraries of TCR beta came from quantitative 5'-RACE with molecular barcodes. MiXCR, applied by TCRdb to the 5' RACE reads, yields one record per CDR3 protein. The sample shows 300,000 to 400,000 distinct CDR3 sequences, around 10% of them seen only once. Whole-study findings and limits: In peripheral blood, disease-linked CD8+ clones occurred at relatively low frequencies. As reported, disease-linked clones showed significant enrichment in matched ankylosing spondylitis synovial fluid. The study identified a TCR beta motif of eight highly homologous variants that appeared characteristic of ankylosing spondylitis blood.

The sample consisted of blood, either unsorted or a sorted T cell fraction (not recorded which). The origin of this receptor is a female donor with ankylosing spondylitis or in good health (not recorded which). This rearrangement joins TRBV20-1 to TRBJ2-1, with 12 bases aligning to TRBD2. For the CDR3, the DNA is TGCGGTGCTCCGACTAGCGGGAGACCTAGCTCCTACAATGAGCAGTTCTTC. Its translation is CGAPTSGRPSSYNEQFF.